This paragraph covers one TCR beta chain sequence. Repertoires were generated with immunoSEQ multiplex PCR, while TCRdb's copy carries only in-frame clones and drops some. The sample comprises around 270,000 clones, 84% of which are singletons, and approximately 1.4% rests with the top ten. This CDR3 is 14 amino acids long. The V and J ends lost 3 bases and 8 bases respectively, with 13 bases between them. Per the germline V gene, CDR1 is SEHNR and CDR2 is FQNEAQ (reference sequence). The data were taken from a study of blood T cell repertoires in COVID-19. The chain recombines TRBV7-9 with TRBJ1-4; D may be TRBD1 (5 bases). This clonotype was sampled from a woman between 40 and 55 years old who had recovered from COVID-19. Sequenced material: peripheral blood. The CDR3 protein is CASSLVRAEEKLFF. CDR3 DNA sequence: TGTGCCAGCAGCTTGGTCAGGGCGGAAGAAAAACTGTTTTTT.